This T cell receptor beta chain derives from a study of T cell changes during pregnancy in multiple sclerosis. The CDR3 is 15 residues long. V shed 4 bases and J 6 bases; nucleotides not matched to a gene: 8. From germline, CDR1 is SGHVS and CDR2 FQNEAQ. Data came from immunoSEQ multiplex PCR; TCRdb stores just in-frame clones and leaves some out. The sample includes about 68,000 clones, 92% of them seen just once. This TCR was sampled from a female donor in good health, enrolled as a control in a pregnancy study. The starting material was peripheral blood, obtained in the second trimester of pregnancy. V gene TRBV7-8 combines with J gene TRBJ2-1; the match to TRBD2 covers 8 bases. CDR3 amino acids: CASSSTSGGINEQFF. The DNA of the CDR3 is TGTGCCAGCAGCTCTACTAGCGGAGGTATCAATGAGCAGTTCTTC.